These 20 T cell receptor beta chains came from one sample sequenced in a study of regulatory T cells in long-lasting Graves disease. Time point noted: newly diagnosed GD, antithyroid drugs for less than 3 months. From PBMCs, RNA was extracted and then used to make the TCR library. CDR3-region Arm-PCR and iRepertoire HTBI primers produced the TCR beta libraries. TCRdb re-analysed the multiplex PCR reads in MiXCR, keeping a single row per CDR3 protein. The sample has a few hundred thousand distinct CDR3 sequences, roughly 16% seen once. This sample was shared with a second study, whose subject was T cells in Graves' hyperthyroidism and ophthalmopathy.

Here the sequenced sample was peripheral blood mononuclear cells (PBMCs), taken at new diagnosis, from a patient treated with antithyroid drugs. Receptors were obtained from a woman aged 18-35 years with Graves disease.

The V call is TRBV30, the J call TRBJ2-3; TRBD2 matches 11 bases. Germline CDR1 is GTSNPN and CDR2 is SVGIG (reference sequence). The CDR3 runs to 14 residues. DNA for the CDR3: TGTGCGTATTGTACTAGCGGGAGTACAGATACGCAGTATTTT. It specifies CAYCTSGSTDTQYF.

Many counts were recorded for this clonotype. The chain recombines TRBV20-1 with TRBJ2-3; 8 bases fit TRBD2. Per germline, CDR1 DFQATT and CDR2 SNEGSKA (reference sequence). The CDR3 contains 12 residues. The ends lost 4 bases at V and 6 bases at J; junction bases unmatched: 3. The CDR3 coding sequence is TGCAGTGCTATTCGGGAGGGTGATACGCAGTATTTT. This codes for CSAIREGDTQYF.

Ten or more counts support this clonotype. The chain combines TRBV28 with TRBJ2-7; D is ambiguous. In germline, CDR1 is MDHEN, CDR2 SYDVKM. Trimming took off 1 base at V and 1 base at J, with 2 bases between the two ends. CDR3 size: 12 residues. This CDR3 reads CASSLFSYEQYF. The CDR3 DNA reads TGTGCCAGCAGTTTATTTTCCTACGAGCAGTACTTC.

The chain links TRBV4-1 to TRBJ2-1, with D unresolved. Germline values: CDR1 MGHRA, CDR2 YSYEKL. V was shortened by 1 base and J by 10 bases, with 14 bases between the two germline ends. This CDR3 has 14 amino acids. CDR3 bases: TGCGCCAGCAGCCAAGTAGGTCTAGGCCTGGAGCAGTTCTTC. Translating it yields CASSQVGLGLEQFF.

This clonotype was counted between two and nine times. Given a much more abundant clone one base away, this may be a read error. The chain joins TRBV2 to TRBJ1-2, with D possibly matching TRBD1 (6 bases). V lost 7 bases to trimming and J lost 9 bases, with 15 bases between them. This CDR3 has 12 residues. Germline V lookup: CDR1 SNHLY, CDR2 FYNNEI. This CDR3 reads CASMGGLRSYTF. CDR3 DNA sequence: TGTGCCAGCATGGGGGGGCTTAGAAGCTACACCTTC.

In its sample, this clonotype was seen a few times. The V and J genes are TRBV29-1 and TRBJ1-2; D gene unclear. Trimming took off 3 bases at V and 8 bases at J, with 16 bases between the two ends. Germline CDR1 reads SQVTM; CDR2 reads ANQGSEA. The CDR3 runs to 13 residues. The CDR3 DNA reads TGCAGCGTTGACTTTTTGAAGAATCGAGGCTACACCTTC. As protein: CSVDFLKNRGYTF.

This clonotype has at least ten counts. The V call is TRBV4-1, the J call TRBJ1-1, with TRBD1 matching 11 bases. Trimming took 6 bases from V and 10 from J; bases not matched to a gene: 10. This CDR3 is built from 14 residues. The germline gives CDR1 MGHRA, CDR2 YSYEKL. CDR3: CASSWWDRGSAAFF. The CDR3 nucleotides read TGCGCCAGCAGTTGGTGGGACAGGGGGTCGGCAGCTTTCTTT.

This sequence joins TRBV9 and TRBJ1-1; D is uncertain. Looked up from germline, CDR1 is SGDLS and CDR2 is YYNGEE. The CDR3 is 16 amino acids. Trimming cost V 2 bases and J 4 bases, with 18 bases left between them. CDR3 DNA: TGTGCCAGCAGCGTTTTACCGGGAGGAGGAGGCACTGAAGCTTTCTTT. It encodes CASSVLPGGGGTEAFF.

This clonotype occurred many times. The rearrangement joins TRBV5-1 to TRBJ2-1, with 7 bases identical to TRBD2. V trimming: 4 bases; J trimming: 2 bases; junction bases outside the gene matches: 3. The CDR3 is 14 residues long. Germline V gene data show CDR1 as SGHRS and CDR2 as YFSETQ. CDR3 DNA sequence: TGCGCCAGCAGCGGAGCGGGGACCTACAATGAGCAGTTCTTC. This translates into CASSGAGTYNEQFF.

This clonotype was seen many times. This sequence joins TRBV30 and TRBJ1-1; D ambiguous. Germline assignment: CDR1 GTSNPN and CDR2 SVGIG (reference sequence). This CDR3 contains 11 residues. With 5 bases removed from V and 1 base from J, the gap between germline ends came to 5 bases. CDR3 region: CAWGKNTEAFF. The CDR3 DNA sequence: TGTGCCTGGGGGAAGAACACTGAAGCTTTCTTT.

The sample holds many counts of this clonotype. The rearrangement links TRBV5-5 to TRBJ1-1; no clear D gene. The CDR3 covers 11 residues. In germline, CDR1 is SGHKS, CDR2 YYEKEE (reference sequence). Between the trimmed V and J ends, which lost 2 bases and 6 bases, there was a span of 5 bases. This chain's CDR3 is CASSLGPEAFF. CDR3 DNA: TGTGCCAGCAGCTTAGGGCCTGAAGCTTTCTTT.

V gene TRBV5-6 combines with J gene TRBJ1-4; D is undetermined. The CDR3 is 16 residues long. V was clipped by 2 bases and J by 3 bases, with 14 bases between them. CDR1 and CDR2 (germline): SGHDT, YYEEEE. The CDR3 DNA sequence: TGTGCCAGCAGCTTTCTCTCCACGGGAGCTAATGAAAAACTGTTTTTT. Translating gives CASSFLSTGANEKLFF.

The chain is built from TRBV9 and TRBJ1-2; D gene uncertain. Germline V lookup: CDR1 SGDLS, CDR2 YYNGEE. The V and J ends lost 0 bases and 8 bases respectively, with 14 bases between them. The CDR3 covers 14 residues. In DNA form, the CDR3 reads TGTGCCAGCAGCGTAGACGCTGGGGTGCAGGGCTACACCTTC. As protein: CASSVDAGVQGYTF.

This clonotype was found a few times. A clone one base away is much larger, so this may be a read error. The chain combines TRBV5-5 with TRBJ2-7; a weak D match, TRBD1 (6 bases). Germline V lookup: CDR1 SGHKS, CDR2 YYEKEE (reference sequence). The CDR3 runs to 14 residues. The CDR3 reads CASTQQTGYYVQYF. Here the CDR3 DNA reads TGTGCCAGCACCCAGCAGACAGGATACTACGTGCAGTACTTC.

This clonotype was seen at least ten times. The chain recombines TRBV3-1 with TRBJ2-7; the match to TRBD2 covers 8 bases. This CDR3 is built from 12 residues. Germline-derived CDR1 and CDR2 are LGHDT and YNNKEL (reference sequence). J was trimmed by 12 bases and V by 3 bases; bases with no gene match: 7. CDR3 DNA: TGTGCCAGCAGCCATCTCAGCGGGAGCCCGTACTTC. This sequence encodes CASSHLSGSPYF.

Note on this clonotype: A clone one base away is much larger, so this may be a read error. The V and J genes are TRBV6-2 or TRBV6-3 and TRBJ2-1, with a possible D match to TRBD1 (6 bases). With 6 bases removed from V and 5 bases from J, the gap between germline ends came to 38 bases. CDR1 is MNHEY, CDR2 SVGEGT, per germline. The CDR3 runs to 22 residues. This CDR3 reads CASRTSRALTGTTHPFHNEQFF. In nucleotides, the CDR3 is TGTGCCAGCAGAACGTCACGGGCCCTGACAGGAACCACCCATCCCTTCCACAATGAGCAGTTCTTC.

In its sample, this clonotype was seen many times. The rearrangement links TRBV9 to TRBJ2-5; D uncertain. Between the trimmed V and J ends, which lost 4 bases and 4 bases, there was a span of 14 bases. Germline V gene data show CDR1 as SGDLS and CDR2 as YYNGEE. The CDR3 has 14 residues. The CDR3 DNA follows: TGTGCCAGCAGCCGCGGCCAAAATGGAGAGACCCAGTACTTC. Translating gives CASSRGQNGETQYF.

At least ten counts were recorded for this clonotype. The V and J genes are TRBV6-5 and TRBJ2-3, with no clear D. The CDR3 is made up of 15 amino acids. Germline values: CDR1 MNHEY, CDR2 SVGAGI. Trimming took 0 bases from V and 0 from J, leaving 7 bases between them. The CDR3 reads CASSYSTVSTDTQYF. CDR3 nucleotide sequence: TGTGCCAGCAGTTACTCGACGGTGAGCACAGATACGCAGTATTTT.

This clonotype was picked up many times. CDR3 sequence (DNA): TGTGCCTGGAGTGCAAACATACTAGCGGGAGTAAACAATGAGCAGTTCTTC. Its protein is CAWSANILAGVNNEQFF. V and J are TRBV30 and TRBJ2-1; 11 bases are a match to TRBD2. Germline V gives CDR1 GTSNPN, CDR2 SVGIG (reference sequence). This CDR3 region has 17 residues. V trimming: 1 base; J trimming: 5 bases; junction bases outside the gene matches: 10.

This clonotype appeared many times. This sequence joins TRBV20-1 and TRBJ1-5; no firm D call. CDR1 is DFQATT and CDR2 is SNEGSKA in the germline V gene (reference sequence). The CDR3 sequence is 15 residues long. Between the trimmed V and J ends, which lost 6 bases and 9 bases, there was a span of 24 bases. The CDR3 DNA reads TGCAGTGCGCCTACGGACCCGACGGCTGCTAGGCCCCAGCATTTT. Translation: CSAPTDPTAARPQHF.